The entry below describes one TCR beta chain. The antigen remains undetermined. This sample is drawn from a study of blood T cells in healthy people across ages. The authors ran a second PCR of roughly 6 to 12 cycles using a sample-barcoded 5' primer and a J-beta primer mix. Tags on each cDNA molecule came from a template-switch adaptor with 12 random nucleotides. MiXCR, run by TCRdb on the 5' RACE reads, gives a single entry per CDR3 protein. Seen here are 1.2 million to 1.5 million distinct CDR3 sequences, 45% to 70% observed once, and the top ten hold over 6.5%. Study conclusions and caveats: Diversity estimates from one million T cells were considered underestimates. Higher diversity and more naive CD4+ cells were features of long-lived donors, compared to aged donors. CMV status of donors was not determined, possibly confounding expanded clonotype changes.

Germline V gene data show CDR1 as SGHDT and CDR2 as YYEEEE. The CDR3 is made up of 16 amino acids. V was clipped by 0 bases and J by 10 bases; unmatched bases: 13. What was sequenced was blood. The chain combines TRBV5-6 with TRBJ2-1, with TRBD1 matching 7 bases. The sequence was obtained from a man aged 18 to 30 in good health. This CDR3 reads CASSLAYTDRVKEQFF. The CDR3 DNA reads TGTGCCAGCAGCTTGGCCTACACCGACAGGGTGAAGGAGCAGTTCTTC.